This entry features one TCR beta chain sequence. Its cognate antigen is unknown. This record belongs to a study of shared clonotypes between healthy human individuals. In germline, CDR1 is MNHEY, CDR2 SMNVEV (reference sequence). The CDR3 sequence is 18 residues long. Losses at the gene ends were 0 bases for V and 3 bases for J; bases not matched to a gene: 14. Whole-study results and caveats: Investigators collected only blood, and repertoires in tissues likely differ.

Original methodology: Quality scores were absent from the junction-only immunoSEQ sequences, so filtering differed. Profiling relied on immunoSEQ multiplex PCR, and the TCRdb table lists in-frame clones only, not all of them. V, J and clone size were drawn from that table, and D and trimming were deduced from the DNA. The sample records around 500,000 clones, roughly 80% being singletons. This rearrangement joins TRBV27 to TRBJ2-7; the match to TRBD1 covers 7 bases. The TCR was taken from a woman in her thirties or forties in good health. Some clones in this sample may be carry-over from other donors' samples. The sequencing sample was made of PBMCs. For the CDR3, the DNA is TGTGCCAGCAGTTTATCCGGACAGGCGACCAATCTTCACTACGAGCAGTACTTC. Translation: CASSLSGQATNLHYEQYF.